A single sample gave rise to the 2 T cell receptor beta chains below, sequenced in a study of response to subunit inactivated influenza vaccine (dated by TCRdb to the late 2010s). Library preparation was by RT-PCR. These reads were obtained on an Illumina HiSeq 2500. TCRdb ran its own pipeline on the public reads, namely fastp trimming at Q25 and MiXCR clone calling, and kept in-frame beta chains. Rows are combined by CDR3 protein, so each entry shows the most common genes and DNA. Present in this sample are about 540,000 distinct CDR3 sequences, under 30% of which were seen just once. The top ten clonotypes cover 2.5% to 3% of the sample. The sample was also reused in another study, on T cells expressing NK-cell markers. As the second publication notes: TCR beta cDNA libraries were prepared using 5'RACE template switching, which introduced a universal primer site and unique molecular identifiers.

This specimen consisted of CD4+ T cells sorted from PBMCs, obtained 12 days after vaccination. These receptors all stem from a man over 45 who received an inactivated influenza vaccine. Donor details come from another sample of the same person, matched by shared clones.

The CDR3 DNA is TGCGCCAGCAGCTTGAGACTAGCGGGGGGGCGCGACACCGGGGAGCTGTTTTTT. Translating gives CASSLRLAGGRDTGELFF. J is TRBJ2-2 and V is TRBV5-1, with 14 bases that match TRBD2. The CDR3 runs 18 residues. The ends lost 1 base at V and 3 bases at J; junction bases unmatched: 5. Germline assignment: CDR1 SGHRS and CDR2 YFSETQ.

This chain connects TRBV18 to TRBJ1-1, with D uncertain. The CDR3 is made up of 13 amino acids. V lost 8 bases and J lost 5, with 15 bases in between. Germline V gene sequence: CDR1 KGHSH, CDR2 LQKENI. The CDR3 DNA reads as TGTGCCAGCACCCGGGAGGGTATGACTGAAGCTTTCTTT. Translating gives CASTREGMTEAFF.